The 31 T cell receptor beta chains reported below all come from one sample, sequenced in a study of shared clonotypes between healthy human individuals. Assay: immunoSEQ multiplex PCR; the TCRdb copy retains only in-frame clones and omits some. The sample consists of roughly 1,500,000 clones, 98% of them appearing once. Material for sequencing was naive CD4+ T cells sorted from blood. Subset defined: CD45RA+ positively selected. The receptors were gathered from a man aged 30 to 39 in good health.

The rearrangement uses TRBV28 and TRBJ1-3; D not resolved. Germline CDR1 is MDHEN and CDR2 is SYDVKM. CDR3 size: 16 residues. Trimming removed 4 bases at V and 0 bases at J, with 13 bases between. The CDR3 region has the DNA TGTGCCAGCAGTTCAATCAGGCGGAACTCTGGAAACACCATATATTTT. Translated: CASSSIRRNSGNTIYF.

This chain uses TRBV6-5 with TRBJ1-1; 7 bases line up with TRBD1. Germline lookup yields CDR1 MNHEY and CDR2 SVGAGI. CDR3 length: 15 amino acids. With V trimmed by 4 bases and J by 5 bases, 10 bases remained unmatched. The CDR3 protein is CASSLARGYVTEAFF. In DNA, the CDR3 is TGTGCCAGCAGTTTGGCCAGGGGGTATGTTACTGAAGCTTTCTTT.

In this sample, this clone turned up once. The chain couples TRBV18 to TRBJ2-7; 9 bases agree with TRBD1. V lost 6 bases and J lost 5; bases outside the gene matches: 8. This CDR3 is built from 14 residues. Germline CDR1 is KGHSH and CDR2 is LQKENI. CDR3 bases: TGTGCCAGCTCGCGTAAGGGACAGGGTAACGAGCAGTACTTC. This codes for CASSRKGQGNEQYF.

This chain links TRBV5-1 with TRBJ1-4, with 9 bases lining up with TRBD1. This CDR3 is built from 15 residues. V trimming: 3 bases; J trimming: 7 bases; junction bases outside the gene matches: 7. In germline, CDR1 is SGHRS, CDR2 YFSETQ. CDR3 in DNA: TGCGCCAGCAGCTCACGACAGGGGGGAACTGAAAAACTGTTTTTT. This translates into CASSSRQGGTEKLFF.

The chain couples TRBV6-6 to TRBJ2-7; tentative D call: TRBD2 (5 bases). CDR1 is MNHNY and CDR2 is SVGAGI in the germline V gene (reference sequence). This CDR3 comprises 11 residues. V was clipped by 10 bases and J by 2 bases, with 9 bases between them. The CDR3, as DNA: TGTGCCACCTCGGGAACCTACGAGCAGTACTTC. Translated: CATSGTYEQYF.

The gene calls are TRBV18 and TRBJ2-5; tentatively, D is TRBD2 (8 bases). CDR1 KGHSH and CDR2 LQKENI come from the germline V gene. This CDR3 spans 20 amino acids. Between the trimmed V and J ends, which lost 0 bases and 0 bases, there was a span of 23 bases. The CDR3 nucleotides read TGTGCCAGCTCACCACCGACCCGACAGGGCTCTAGCGGGTACCAAGAGACCCAGTACTTC. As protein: CASSPPTRQGSSGYQETQYF.

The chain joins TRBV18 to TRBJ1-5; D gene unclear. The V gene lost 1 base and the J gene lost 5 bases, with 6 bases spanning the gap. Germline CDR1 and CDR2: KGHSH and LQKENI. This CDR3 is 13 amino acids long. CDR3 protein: CASSPHSDQPQHF. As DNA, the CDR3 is TGTGCCAGCTCACCACATTCGGATCAGCCCCAGCATTTT.

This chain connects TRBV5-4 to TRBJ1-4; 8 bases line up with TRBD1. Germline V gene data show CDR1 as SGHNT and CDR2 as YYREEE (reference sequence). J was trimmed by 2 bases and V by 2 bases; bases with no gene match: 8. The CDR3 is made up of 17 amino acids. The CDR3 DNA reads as TGTGCCAGCAGCTTTTCGGCAGGGGGCGATACTAATGAAAAACTGTTTTTT. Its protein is CASSFSAGGDTNEKLFF. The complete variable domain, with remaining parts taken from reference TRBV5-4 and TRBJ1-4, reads ETGVTQSPTHLIKTRGQQVTLRCSSQSGHNTVSWYQQALGQGPQFIFQYYREEENGRGNFPPRFSGLQFPNYSSELNVNALELDDSALYLCASSFSAGGDTNEKLFFGSGTQLSVL.

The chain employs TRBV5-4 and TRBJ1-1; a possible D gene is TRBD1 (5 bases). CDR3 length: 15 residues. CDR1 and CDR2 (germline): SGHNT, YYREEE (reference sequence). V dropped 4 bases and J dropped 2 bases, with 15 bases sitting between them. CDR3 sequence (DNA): TGTGCCAGCAGCGCCCGACAGCGGTTAAACACTGAAGCTTTCTTT. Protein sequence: CASSARQRLNTEAFF.

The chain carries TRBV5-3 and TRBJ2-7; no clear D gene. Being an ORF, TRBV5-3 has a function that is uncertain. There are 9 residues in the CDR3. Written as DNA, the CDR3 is TGTGCTCCCTGGCACGAGCAGTACTTC. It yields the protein CAPWHEQYF.

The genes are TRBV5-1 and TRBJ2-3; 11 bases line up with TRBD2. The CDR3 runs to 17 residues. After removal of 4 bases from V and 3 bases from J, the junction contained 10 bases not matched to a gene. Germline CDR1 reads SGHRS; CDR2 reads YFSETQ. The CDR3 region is CASSETGTSGRTDTQYF. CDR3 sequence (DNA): TGCGCCAGCAGCGAAACCGGGACTAGCGGTCGTACAGATACGCAGTATTTT.

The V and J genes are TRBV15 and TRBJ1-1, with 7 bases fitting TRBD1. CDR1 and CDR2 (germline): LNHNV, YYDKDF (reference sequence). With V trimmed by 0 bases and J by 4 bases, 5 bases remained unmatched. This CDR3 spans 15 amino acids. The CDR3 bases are TGTGCCACCAGCAGAGACTTCGCAGGGGGCACTGAAGCTTTCTTT. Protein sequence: CATSRDFAGGTEAFF.

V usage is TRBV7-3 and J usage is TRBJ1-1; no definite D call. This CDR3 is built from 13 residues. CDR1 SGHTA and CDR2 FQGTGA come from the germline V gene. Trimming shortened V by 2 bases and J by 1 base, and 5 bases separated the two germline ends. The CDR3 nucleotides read TGTGCCAGCAGCTTAGACCCGAACACTGAAGCTTTCTTT. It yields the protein CASSLDPNTEAFF. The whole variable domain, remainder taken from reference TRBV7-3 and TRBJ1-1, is GAGVSQTPSNKVTEKGKYVELRCDPISGHTALYWYRQSLGQGPEFLIYFQGTGAADDSGLPNDRFFAVRPEGSVSTLKIQRTERGDSAVYLCASSLDPNTEAFFGQGTRLTVV.

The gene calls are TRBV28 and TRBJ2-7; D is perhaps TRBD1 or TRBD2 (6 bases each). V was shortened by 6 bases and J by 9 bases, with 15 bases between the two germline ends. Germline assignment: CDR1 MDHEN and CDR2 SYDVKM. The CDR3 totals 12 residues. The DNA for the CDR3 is TGTGCCAGCAGCCTCGGGGGCCTTGGGCAGTACTTC. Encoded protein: CASSLGGLGQYF.

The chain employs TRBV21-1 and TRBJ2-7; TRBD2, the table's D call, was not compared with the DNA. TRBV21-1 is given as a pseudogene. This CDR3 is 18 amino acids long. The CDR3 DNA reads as TGTGCCAGCAGCCCCATGGTAGGGAAGTCGGCGGGGCACTACGAGCAGTACTTC. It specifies CASSPMVGKSAGHYEQYF.

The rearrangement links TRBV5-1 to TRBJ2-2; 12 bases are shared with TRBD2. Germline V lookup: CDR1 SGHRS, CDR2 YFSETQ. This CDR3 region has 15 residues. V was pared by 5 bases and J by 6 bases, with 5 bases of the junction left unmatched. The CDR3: CASRRTSGDPGELFF. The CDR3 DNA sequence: TGCGCCAGCAGAAGGACTAGCGGGGACCCCGGGGAGCTGTTTTTT.

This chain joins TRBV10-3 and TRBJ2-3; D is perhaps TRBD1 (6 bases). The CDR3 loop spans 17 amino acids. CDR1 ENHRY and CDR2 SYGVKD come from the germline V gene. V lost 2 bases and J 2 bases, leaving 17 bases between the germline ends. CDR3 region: CAISERGSERDTDTQYF. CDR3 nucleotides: TGTGCCATCAGTGAGAGGGGGAGCGAAAGGGACACAGATACGCAGTATTTT.

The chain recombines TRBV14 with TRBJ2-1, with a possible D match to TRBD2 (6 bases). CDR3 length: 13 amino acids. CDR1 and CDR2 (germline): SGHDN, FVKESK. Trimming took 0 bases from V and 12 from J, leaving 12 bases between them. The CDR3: CASSQEPGLTQFF. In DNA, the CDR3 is TGTGCCAGCAGCCAAGAACCGGGACTGACGCAGTTCTTC.

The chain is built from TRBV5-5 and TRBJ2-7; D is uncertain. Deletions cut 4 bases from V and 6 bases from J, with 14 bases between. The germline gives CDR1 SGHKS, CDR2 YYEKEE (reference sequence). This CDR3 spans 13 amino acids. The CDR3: CASSREGIVEQYF. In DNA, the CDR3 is TGTGCCAGCAGCAGGGAAGGGATCGTCGAGCAGTACTTC.

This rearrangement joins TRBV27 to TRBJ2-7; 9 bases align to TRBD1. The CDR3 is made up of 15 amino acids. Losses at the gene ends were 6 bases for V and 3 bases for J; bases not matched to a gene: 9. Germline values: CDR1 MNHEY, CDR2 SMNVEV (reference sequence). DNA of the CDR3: TGTGCCAGCAGCCGGACGGGACAGGGAGGCTACGAGCAGTACTTC. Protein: CASSRTGQGGYEQYF.

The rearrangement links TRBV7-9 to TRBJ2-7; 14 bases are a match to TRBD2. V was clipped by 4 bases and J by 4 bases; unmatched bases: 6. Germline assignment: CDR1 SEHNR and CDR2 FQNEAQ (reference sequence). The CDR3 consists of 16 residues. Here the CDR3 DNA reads TGTGCCAGCAGCTCCGGGACTAGCGGGAGAGTTTACGAGCAGTACTTC. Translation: CASSSGTSGRVYEQYF.

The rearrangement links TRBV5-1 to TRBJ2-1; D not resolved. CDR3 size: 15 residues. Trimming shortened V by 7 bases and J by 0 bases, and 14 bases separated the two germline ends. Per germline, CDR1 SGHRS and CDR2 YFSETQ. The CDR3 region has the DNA TGCGCCAGCTGCGCTGACGCTGGCTCCTACAATGAGCAGTTCTTC. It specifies CASCADAGSYNEQFF. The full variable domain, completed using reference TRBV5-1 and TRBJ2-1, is KAGVTQTPRYLIKTRGQQVTLSCSPISGHRSVSWYQQTPGQGLQFLFEYFSETQRNKGNFPGRFSGRQFSNSRSEMNVSTLELGDSALYLCASCADAGSYNEQFFGPGTRLTVL.

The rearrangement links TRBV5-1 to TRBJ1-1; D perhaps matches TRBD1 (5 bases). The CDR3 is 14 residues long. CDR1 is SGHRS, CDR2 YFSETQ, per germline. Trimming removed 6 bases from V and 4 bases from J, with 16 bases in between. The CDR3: CASTRQPESTEAFF. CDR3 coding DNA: TGCGCCAGCACTCGACAGCCCGAGAGCACTGAAGCTTTCTTT. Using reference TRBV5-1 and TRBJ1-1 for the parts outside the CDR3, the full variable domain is KAGVTQTPRYLIKTRGQQVTLSCSPISGHRSVSWYQQTPGQGLQFLFEYFSETQRNKGNFPGRFSGRQFSNSRSEMNVSTLELGDSALYLCASTRQPESTEAFFGQGTRLTVV.

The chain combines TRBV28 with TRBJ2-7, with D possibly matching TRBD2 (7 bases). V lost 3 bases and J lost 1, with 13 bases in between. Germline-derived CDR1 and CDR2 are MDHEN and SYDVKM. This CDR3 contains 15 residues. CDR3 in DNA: TGTGCCAGCAGTTTTCAGGGGAGGGTATCCTACGAGCAGTACTTC. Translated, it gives CASSFQGRVSYEQYF.

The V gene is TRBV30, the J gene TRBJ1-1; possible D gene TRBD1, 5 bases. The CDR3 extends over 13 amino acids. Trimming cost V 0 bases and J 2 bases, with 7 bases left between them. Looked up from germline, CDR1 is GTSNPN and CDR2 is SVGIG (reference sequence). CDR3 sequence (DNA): TGTGCCTGGAGTGTCCGGGACAACACTGAAGCTTTCTTT. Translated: CAWSVRDNTEAFF. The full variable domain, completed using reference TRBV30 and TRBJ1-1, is SQTIHQWPATLVQPVGSPLSLECTVEGTSNPNLYWYRQAAGRGLQLLFYSVGIGQISSEVPQNLSASRPQDRQFILSSKKLLLSDSGFYLCAWSVRDNTEAFFGQGTRLTVV.

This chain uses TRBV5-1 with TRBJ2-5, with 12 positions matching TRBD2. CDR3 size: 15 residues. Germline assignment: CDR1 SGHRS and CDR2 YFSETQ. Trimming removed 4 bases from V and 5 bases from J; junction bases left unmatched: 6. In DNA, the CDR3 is TGCGCCAGCAGCGCCCGACTAGCGGGAGAGGAGACCCAGTACTTC. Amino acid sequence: CASSARLAGEETQYF.

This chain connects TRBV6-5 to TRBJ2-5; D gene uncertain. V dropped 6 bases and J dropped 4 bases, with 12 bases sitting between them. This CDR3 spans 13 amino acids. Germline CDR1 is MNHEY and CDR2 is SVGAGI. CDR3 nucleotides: TGTGCCAGCAGAAGGCCCGGAGTAGAGACCCAGTACTTC. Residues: CASRRPGVETQYF.

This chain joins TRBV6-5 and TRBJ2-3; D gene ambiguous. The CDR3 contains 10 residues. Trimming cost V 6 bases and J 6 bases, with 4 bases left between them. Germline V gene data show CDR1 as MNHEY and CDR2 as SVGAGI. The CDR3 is CASRGDTQYF. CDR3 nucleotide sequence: TGTGCCAGCAGGGGGGATACGCAGTATTTT.

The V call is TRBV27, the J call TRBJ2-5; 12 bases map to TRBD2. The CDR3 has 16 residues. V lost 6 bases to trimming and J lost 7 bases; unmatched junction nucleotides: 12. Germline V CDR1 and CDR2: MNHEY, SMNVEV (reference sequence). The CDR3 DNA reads TGTGCCAGCAGCAACTCGGGACTAGCGGGCAAGAGGACCCAGTACTTC. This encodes CASSNSGLAGKRTQYF.

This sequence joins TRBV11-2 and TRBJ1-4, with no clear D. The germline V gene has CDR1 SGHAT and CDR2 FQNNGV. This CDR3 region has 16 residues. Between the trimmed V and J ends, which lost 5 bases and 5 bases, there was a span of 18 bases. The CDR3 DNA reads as TGTGCCAGCAGCCCGAGGCGGGTTCGCCCAAATGAAAAACTGTTTTTT. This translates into CASSPRRVRPNEKLFF.

The CDR3 here is CASSLNPPGNEQFF. CDR3 DNA sequence: TGTGCCAGCAGCTTAAATCCCCCTGGGAATGAGCAGTTCTTC. V gene TRBV7-8 combines with J gene TRBJ2-1; D remains ambiguous. The CDR3 is 14 amino acids. Trimming removed 2 bases from V and 7 bases from J, with 12 bases in between. Per the germline V gene, CDR1 is SGHVS and CDR2 is FQNEAQ.